The 11 T cell receptor beta chains listed next were all sequenced from one sample in a study of CD8 T cells in Susac syndrome. Random hexamers served to reverse transcribe about 0.5 to 1 ug RNA. TCRdb re-called the immunoSEQ multiplex PCR reads with MiXCR, one entry per CDR3 protein. Of about 120,000 distinct CDR3 sequences listed, 90% to 95% are singletons. Sequenced input: CD8+ T cells from PBMCs. The receptors were gathered from a human donor with Susac syndrome.

V gene TRBV19 combines with J gene TRBJ1-1; unclear D gene. The CDR3 spans 13 residues. Germline CDR1 reads LNHDA; CDR2 reads SQIVND (reference sequence). Trimming stripped 7 bases from V and 6 bases from J, with 15 bases between. CDR3 nucleotides: TGTGCCAGTACCCCGACGGATTCTTCTGAAGCTTTCTTT. As protein: CASTPTDSSEAFF. Together with reference TRBV19 and TRBJ1-1, the CDR3 gives the full variable domain: DGGITQSPKYLFRKEGQNVTLSCEQNLNHDAMYWYRQDPGQGLRLIYYSQIVNDFQKGDIAEGYSVSREKKESFPLTVTSAQKNPTAFYLCASTPTDSSEAFFGQGTRLTVV.

This chain joins TRBV18 and TRBJ2-7, with no clear D. CDR1 and CDR2 from the germline V gene are KGHSH and LQKENI. The CDR3 sequence is 12 residues long. The ends were cut back, 3 bases at V and 2 bases at J, with 5 bases in the middle. CDR3 coding DNA: TGTGCCAGCTCACCGGCGGCCTACGAGCAGTACTTC. This gives the protein CASSPAAYEQYF.

V gene TRBV7-9 combines with J gene TRBJ2-7; 10 nucleotides align to TRBD1. The J segment lost 3 bases and the V segment lost 3 bases, leaving 2 bases of the junction unmatched. The germline gives CDR1 SEHNR, CDR2 FQNEAQ (reference sequence). The CDR3 sequence is 14 residues long. The CDR3 nucleotides are TGTGCCAGCAGCTTGACAGGGGGCATCTACGAGCAGTACTTC. Protein product: CASSLTGGIYEQYF.

The chain employs TRBV15 and TRBJ2-7; 9 positions agree with TRBD1. The V gene end was trimmed by 5 bases and the J gene end by 7 bases; junction bases not matched to a gene: 12. CDR3 length: 15 residues. Germline values: CDR1 LNHNV, CDR2 YYDKDF (reference sequence). This CDR3 reads CATSAPGQGMREQYF. The CDR3 bases are TGTGCCACCAGCGCTCCGGGACAGGGTATGAGGGAGCAGTACTTC.

This chain uses TRBV25-1 with TRBJ2-2; TRBD1 might be the D (5 bases). The V gene lost 8 bases and the J gene lost 6 bases, with 22 bases spanning the gap. This CDR3 has 16 amino acids. Germline assignment: CDR1 MGHDK and CDR2 SYGVNS. The CDR3: CASRNLLKGRAGELFF. CDR3 sequence (DNA): TGTGCCAGCCGAAACCTATTGAAGGGGCGCGCCGGGGAGCTGTTTTTT.

CDR3 sequence: CSATLAPSSYEQYF. In nucleotides, the CDR3 is TGCAGTGCAACACTAGCCCCGAGCTCCTACGAGCAGTACTTC. This chain uses TRBV20-1 with TRBJ2-7; possible D gene TRBD2, 6 bases. This CDR3 is built from 14 residues. The germline CDR1 and CDR2 sequences are DFQATT and SNEGSKA (reference sequence). Trimming took 6 bases from V and 0 from J, leaving 15 bases between them.

This chain links TRBV12-3 or TRBV12-4 with TRBJ2-3; TRBD2 aligns across 8 bases. The junction had 8 bases not matched to a gene; V was cut back by 3 bases and J by 6 bases. The length of the CDR3 is 15 residues. The CDR3 nucleotides are TGTGCCAGCAGTTTGTTGGTGGTAGCGGGGGATACGCAGTATTTT. As protein: CASSLLVVAGDTQYF.

This chain joins TRBV30 and TRBJ1-1; 11 bases line up with TRBD1. CDR1 and CDR2 from the germline V gene are GTSNPN and SVGIG (reference sequence). Unmatched junction bases numbered 10, after V lost 5 bases and J lost 5 bases. The CDR3 has 15 amino acids. CDR3 coding DNA: TGTGCCTGGTCGACCGGGACAGGGGGAAGGACTGAAGCTTTCTTT. This gives the protein CAWSTGTGGRTEAFF.

The chain uses TRBV5-6 and TRBJ1-1, with 7 bases lining up with TRBD1. The CDR3 loop spans 13 amino acids. CDR1 and CDR2 from the germline V gene are SGHDT and YYEEEE. The V gene end was trimmed by 2 bases and the J gene end by 8 bases; junction bases not matched to a gene: 6. The CDR3 spells CASSLNRDREAFF. Written as DNA, the CDR3 is TGTGCCAGCAGCTTAAACCGGGACAGAGAAGCTTTCTTT.

The chain links TRBV9 to TRBJ2-7, with D possibly being TRBD2 (6 bases). V shed 2 bases and J shed 6 bases, with 9 bases lying between them. The germline gives CDR1 SGDLS, CDR2 YYNGEE. This CDR3 spans 12 amino acids. The chain's CDR3 is CASSVRGGEQYF. DNA for the CDR3: TGTGCCAGCAGCGTCCGGGGAGGCGAGCAGTACTTC.

The chain couples TRBV6-6 to TRBJ2-1; 7 bases match TRBD1. Germline V gene lookup returns CDR1 MNHNY and CDR2 SVGAGI (reference sequence). V lost 6 bases to trimming and J lost 2 bases; unmatched junction nucleotides: 7. The CDR3 length is 15 residues. CDR3 in DNA: TGTGCCAGCAGCGGCAGGGGGATCACCTACAATGAGCAGTTCTTC. This sequence encodes CASSGRGITYNEQFF.